The 23 T cell receptor beta chains in this list originate from one sample, sequenced in a study of vaccination effects on CD4 cells after COVID-19. Profiled with immunoSEQ multiplex PCR; TCRdb holds only in-frame clones, not every one. The data show roughly 45,000 clones, around 70% seen once. When less than 11 days of culture had elapsed, CD4+ T cells were isolated. Either the mRNA-1273 or the BNT162b2 vaccine was given to participants as two doses. Their antigens are not known. This specimen consisted of CD4+ T cells from PBMCs cultured without peptide, obtained after COVID-19 vaccination. The source of these receptors is a human donor who received a COVID-19 vaccine.

The genes are TRBV19 and TRBJ2-5; 7 positions match TRBD2. The CDR3 loop spans 15 amino acids. The germline V gene encodes CDR1 LNHDA and CDR2 SQIVND (reference sequence). With V trimmed by 5 bases and J by 0 bases, 6 bases remained unmatched. The CDR3 DNA sequence: TGTGCCAGTAGTTCGGGGAGGGCCCACCAAGAGACCCAGTACTTC. This sequence encodes CASSSGRAHQETQYF.

V gene TRBV20-1 combines with J gene TRBJ1-2, with D possibly matching TRBD1 (6 bases). V was cut by 7 bases and J by 8 bases, with 14 bases left in between. The CDR3 has 11 residues. The germline V gene encodes CDR1 DFQATT and CDR2 SNEGSKA (reference sequence). DNA for the CDR3: TGCAGTGTTACAGGGAGGAGGGGCTACACCTTC. This translates into CSVTGRRGYTF.

The chain couples TRBV7-9 to TRBJ2-6; D gene uncertain. V lost 5 bases and J 3 bases, leaving 5 bases between the germline ends. This CDR3 region has 13 residues. The germline gives CDR1 SEHNR, CDR2 FQNEAQ (reference sequence). CDR3 DNA sequence: TGTGCCAGCAGCCTTGGTGGGGCCAACGTCCTGACTTTC. Residues: CASSLGGANVLTF.

This sequence joins TRBV19 and TRBJ2-1, with D possibly matching TRBD2 (7 bases). In germline, CDR1 is LNHDA, CDR2 SQIVND (reference sequence). V was cut by 0 bases and J by 1 base, with 13 bases left in between. The CDR3 has 17 amino acids. DNA of the CDR3: TGTGCCAGTAGTATAGATGGGAGGGGGGGGTCCTACAATGAGCAGTTCTTC. This encodes CASSIDGRGGSYNEQFF.

V is TRBV18 and J is TRBJ2-5; D is unresolved. Germline V gene data show CDR1 as KGHSH and CDR2 as LQKENI. The V gene lost 3 bases and the J gene lost 2 bases, with 7 bases spanning the gap. This CDR3 comprises 13 residues. The CDR3 sequence: CASSPTVQETQYF. The CDR3, as DNA: TGTGCCAGCTCACCCACAGTGCAAGAGACCCAGTACTTC.

The chain carries TRBV5-4 and TRBJ1-3; D may be TRBD1 (6 bases). Trimming removed 2 bases at V and 2 bases at J, with 14 bases between. CDR1 SGHNT and CDR2 YYREEE come from the germline V gene (reference sequence). This CDR3 has 16 amino acids. CDR3 protein: CASSLEQGLAGNTIYF. The CDR3 DNA follows: TGTGCCAGCAGCTTAGAACAGGGCCTAGCTGGAAACACCATATATTTT.

CDR3 region: CASSLFPNTEAFF. CDR3 bases: TGTGCCAGCAGCTTATTCCCGAACACTGAAGCTTTCTTT. The genes are TRBV7-9 and TRBJ1-1; unclear D gene. V was trimmed by 2 bases and J by 1 base, leaving 5 bases between them. The CDR3 covers 13 residues. CDR1 SEHNR and CDR2 FQNEAQ come from the germline V gene (reference sequence). Full variable domain (outside the CDR3, taken from reference TRBV7-9 and TRBJ1-1): DTGVSQNPRHKITKRGQNVTFRCDPISEHNRLYWYRQTLGQGPEFLTYFQNEAQLEKSRLLSDRFSAERPKGSFSTLEIQRTEQGDSAMYLCASSLFPNTEAFFGQGTRLTVV.

The gene calls are TRBV7-6 and TRBJ2-7, with TRBD2 matching 7 bases. The CDR3 has 16 amino acids. CDR1 SGHVS and CDR2 FNYEAQ come from the germline V gene. V lost 5 bases, J lost 1 base, and 11 bases stayed unmatched. The CDR3 sequence: CASSPRLAGASYEQYF. CDR3 coding DNA: TGTGCCAGCAGCCCCCGTCTGGCGGGAGCATCCTACGAGCAGTACTTC. Together with reference TRBV7-6 and TRBJ2-7, the CDR3 gives the full variable domain: GAGVSQSPRYKVTKRGQDVALRCDPISGHVSLYWYRQALGQGPEFLTYFNYEAQQDKSGLPNDRFSAERPEGSISTLTIQRTEQRDSAMYRCASSPRLAGASYEQYFGPGTRLTVT.

V gene TRBV18 combines with J gene TRBJ2-2, with TRBD1 matching over 7 bases. The CDR3 spans 17 residues. The V gene end was trimmed by 5 bases and the J gene end by 5 bases; junction bases not matched to a gene: 14. Germline assignment: CDR1 KGHSH and CDR2 LQKENI. The CDR3 protein is CASSNRGPVESTGELFF. Written as DNA, the CDR3 is TGTGCCAGCTCAAACAGGGGTCCTGTAGAATCGACCGGGGAGCTGTTTTTT. Full variable domain (missing parts from reference TRBV18 and TRBJ2-2): NAGVMQNPRHLVRRRGQEARLRCSPMKGHSHVYWYRQLPEEGLKFMVYLQKENIIDESGMPKERFSAEFPKEGPSILRIQQVVRGDSAAYFCASSNRGPVESTGELFFGEGSRLTVL.

The genes are TRBV6-5 and TRBJ2-1, with 9 bases that match TRBD2. CDR3 length equals 15 residues. J lost 6 bases, V lost 2 bases, and 5 bases had no gene match. CDR1 and CDR2 (germline): MNHEY, SVGAGI. CDR3 loop: CASSYERGAFNEQFF. In DNA form, the CDR3 reads TGTGCCAGCAGTTACGAGCGGGGGGCTTTCAATGAGCAGTTCTTC.

This chain uses TRBV19 with TRBJ2-5; TRBD2 agrees at 12 bases. Germline loops: CDR1 LNHDA, CDR2 SQIVND (reference sequence). After removal of 3 bases from V and 3 bases from J, the junction contained 8 bases not matched to a gene. This CDR3 is 17 amino acids long. CDR3: CASSMRYWTSGEETQYF. Written as DNA, the CDR3 is TGTGCCAGTAGTATGCGCTACTGGACTAGCGGGGAAGAGACCCAGTACTTC.

This chain connects TRBV25-1 to TRBJ1-3; maybe TRBD1 (5 bases). The CDR3 is made up of 14 amino acids. The ends were cut back, 3 bases at V and 3 bases at J, with 9 bases in the middle. Germline CDR1 is MGHDK and CDR2 is SYGVNS. The CDR3 sequence: CASSDRDLGNTIYF. The CDR3 DNA is TGTGCCAGCAGTGACAGGGATCTTGGAAACACCATATATTTT.

This clone was recorded a few times. The chain uses TRBV6-5 and TRBJ2-1; tentative D call: TRBD1 (6 bases). Germline assignment: CDR1 MNHEY and CDR2 SVGAGI. The CDR3 length is 14 residues. Trimming shortened V by 6 bases and J by 8 bases, and 17 bases separated the two germline ends. The CDR3 loop is CASRPFQPGDEQFF. The CDR3 bases are TGTGCCAGCAGACCCTTCCAACCAGGGGATGAGCAGTTCTTC.

Only a few counts were recorded for this clone. The genes are TRBV6-5 and TRBJ1-2; TRBD1 matches at 9 bases. This CDR3 has 14 amino acids. V lost 6 bases, J lost 3 bases, and 5 bases stayed unmatched. Germline loops: CDR1 MNHEY, CDR2 SVGAGI. In nucleotides, the CDR3 is TGTGCCAGCAGGCCGGGACAGGGCCACTATGGCTACACCTTC. Encoded protein: CASRPGQGHYGYTF.

This chain's CDR3 is CASSVDRLQDGYTF. The DNA of the CDR3 is TGTGCCAGCAGCGTAGATAGGCTTCAGGATGGCTACACCTTC. The genes are TRBV9 and TRBJ1-2; unclear D gene. Germline V gives CDR1 SGDLS, CDR2 YYNGEE. The CDR3 has 14 amino acids. The V and J ends lost 0 bases and 6 bases respectively, with 12 bases between them.

J is TRBJ1-1 and V is TRBV21-1; TRBD1, the table's D call, lacks a check against the DNA. TRBV21-1 constitutes a pseudogene. The CDR3 is made up of 17 amino acids. The CDR3 DNA sequence: TGTGCCAGCAGCATGTTCCGAGACAGGGGAGTATGGACTGAAGCTTTCTTT. The encoded protein is CASSMFRDRGVWTEAFF.

The chain employs TRBV2 and TRBJ1-5; 9 bases fit TRBD1. CDR1 is SNHLY and CDR2 is FYNNEI in the germline V gene. There are 16 residues in the CDR3. V lost 4 bases and J lost 3; bases outside the gene matches: 7. The CDR3 is CASSAGTGRNNQPQHF. CDR3 sequence (DNA): TGTGCCAGCAGTGCCGGGACAGGGCGCAACAATCAGCCCCAGCATTTT.

The rearrangement links TRBV4-2 to TRBJ2-7, with D possibly matching TRBD2 (5 bases). Germline V lookup: CDR1 LGHNA, CDR2 YNFKEQ. This CDR3 contains 15 residues. Trimming shortened V by 0 bases and J by 0 bases, and 9 bases separated the two germline ends. In nucleotides, the CDR3 is TGTGCCAGCAGCCAAGAAGAGGGTAGCTCCTACGAGCAGTACTTC. Amino acid sequence: CASSQEEGSSYEQYF.

The chain uses TRBV6-1 and TRBJ2-7; maybe TRBD2 (5 bases). Germline V lookup: CDR1 MNHNS, CDR2 SASEGT. The CDR3 has 13 amino acids. Trimming stripped 3 bases from V and 5 bases from J, with 11 bases between. CDR3 residues: CASSERARDEQYF. As DNA, the CDR3 is TGTGCCAGCAGTGAGAGGGCCCGGGACGAGCAGTACTTC.

Many counts were recorded for this clone. V and J are TRBV6-2 or TRBV6-3 and TRBJ1-1, with 7 nucleotides matching TRBD1. The CDR3 extends over 14 amino acids. Germline CDR1 is MNHEY and CDR2 is SVGEGT. V gave up 4 bases and J gave up 1 base; unmatched junction bases: 3. The CDR3 sequence: CASSFGTANTEAFF. The CDR3 DNA follows: TGTGCCAGCAGTTTCGGGACAGCGAACACTGAAGCTTTCTTT.

J is TRBJ2-5 and V is TRBV7-9; 8 nucleotides agree with TRBD2. With 7 bases clipped from V and 1 base from J, the junction kept 11 bases outside the gene matches. The CDR3 extends over 16 amino acids. CDR1 is SEHNR and CDR2 is FQNEAQ in the germline V gene (reference sequence). The CDR3 nucleotides are TGTGCCAGCACCCGGGGGGGCGGGTCACCCCAAGAGACCCAGTACTTC. Protein sequence: CASTRGGGSPQETQYF.

The J gene is TRBJ2-7, the V gene TRBV10-3; D not resolved. Looked up from germline, CDR1 is ENHRY and CDR2 is SYGVKD. Trimming cost V 3 bases and J 7 bases, with 16 bases left between them. CDR3 size: 14 residues. This chain's CDR3 is CAISDLRTGQEQYF. DNA of the CDR3: TGTGCCATCAGTGACCTCAGGACGGGCCAAGAGCAGTACTTC.

The V gene is TRBV5-4, the J gene TRBJ1-2, with TRBD1 matching over 7 bases. The length of the CDR3 is 16 residues. Looked up from germline, CDR1 is SGHNT and CDR2 is YYREEE (reference sequence). With V trimmed by 4 bases and J by 6 bases, 15 bases remained unmatched. The CDR3 DNA sequence: TGTGCCAGCAGCCCGCCGTTGAGAGGGGGCGCTGATGGCTACACCTTC. Encoded protein: CASSPPLRGGADGYTF.